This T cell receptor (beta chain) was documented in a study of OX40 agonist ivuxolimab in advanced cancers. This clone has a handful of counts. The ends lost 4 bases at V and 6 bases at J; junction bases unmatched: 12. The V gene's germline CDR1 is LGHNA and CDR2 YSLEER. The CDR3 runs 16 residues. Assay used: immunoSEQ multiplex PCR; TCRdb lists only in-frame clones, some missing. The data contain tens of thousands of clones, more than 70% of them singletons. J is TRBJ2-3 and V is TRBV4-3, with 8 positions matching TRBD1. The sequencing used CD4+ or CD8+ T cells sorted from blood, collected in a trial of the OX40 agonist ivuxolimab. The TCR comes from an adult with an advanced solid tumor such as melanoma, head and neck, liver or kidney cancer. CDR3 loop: CASSPSPFGQGDTQYF. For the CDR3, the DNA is TGCGCCAGCAGCCCCAGCCCCTTTGGACAGGGCGATACGCAGTATTTT.